This is a list of T cell receptor beta chains from one sample in a study of STAT5B mutations in CD4+ large granular lymphocyte leukemia. Sequencing used immunoSEQ multiplex PCR; TCRdb keeps in-frame clones, though not all of them. This table has 25,000 to 35,000 clones, about 78% appearing once. The sample was CD4+ T cells from blood buffy coats. The receptor source for this set is a human donor in good health. The CDR3 runs from the conserved cysteine through the conserved F or W. Each record gives: D gene, clone size, V gene, J gene, CDR3 protein, CDR3 DNA. The D gene is left open where the match is weak. The listing skips clone size in some rows; elsewhere it reads once, few, many or a size class.

d_call: TRBD1
clone_size: -
v_call: TRBV7-6
j_call: TRBJ2-2
cdr3_aa: CASSSLRGRGTGELFF
cdr3_nt: TGTGCCAGCAGCAGCTTAAGGGGGCGCGGCACCGGGGAGCTGTTTTTT

d_call: -
clone_size: -
v_call: TRBV6-9
j_call: TRBJ2-7
cdr3_aa: CASSYRGYYEQYF
cdr3_nt: TGTGCCAGCAGTTATCGGGGGTACTACGAGCAGTACTTC

d_call: -
clone_size: -
v_call: TRBV23-1
j_call: TRBJ2-7
cdr3_aa: CASSQSPPRQAPYEQYF
cdr3_nt: TGCGCCAGCAGTCAATCACCCCCAAGACAGGCTCCCTACGAGCAGTACTTC

d_call: TRBD1
clone_size: -
v_call: TRBV30
j_call: TRBJ1-1
cdr3_aa: CAWSVGTGNTEAFF
cdr3_nt: TGTGCCTGGAGTGTTGGGACAGGGAACACTGAAGCTTTCTTT

d_call: TRBD1
clone_size: -
v_call: TRBV6-5
j_call: TRBJ2-5
cdr3_aa: CASSYGTGVKETQYF
cdr3_nt: TGTGCCAGCAGTTACGGGACAGGGGTTAAAGAGACCCAGTACTTC

d_call: TRBD1
clone_size: -
v_call: TRBV27
j_call: TRBJ2-3
cdr3_aa: CASSLAGTGGLNTQYF
cdr3_nt: TGTGCCAGCAGTTTAGCCGGGACAGGGGGTTTAAATACGCAGTATTTT

d_call: TRBD2
clone_size: -
v_call: TRBV5-1
j_call: TRBJ2-1
cdr3_aa: CASSLEGLAAGEQFF
cdr3_nt: TGCGCCAGCAGCTTGGAGGGACTAGCGGCGGGTGAGCAGTTCTTC

d_call: TRBD1
clone_size: -
v_call: TRBV19
j_call: TRBJ2-3
cdr3_aa: CASSVDRGADTQYF
cdr3_nt: TGTGCCAGTAGTGTGGACAGGGGGGCAGATACGCAGTATTTT

d_call: -
clone_size: -
v_call: TRBV6-5
j_call: TRBJ1-1
cdr3_aa: CASSYRSQRMNTEAFF
cdr3_nt: TGTGCCAGCAGTTATAGATCCCAGAGAATGAACACTGAAGCTTTCTTT

d_call: -
clone_size: -
v_call: TRBV19
j_call: TRBJ1-6
cdr3_aa: CASSQGRTYNSPLHF
cdr3_nt: TGTGCCAGTAGTCAGGGTAGGACCTATAATTCACCCCTCCACTTT

d_call: -
clone_size: -
v_call: TRBV7-8
j_call: TRBJ2-2
cdr3_aa: CASSLARAPGGGELFF
cdr3_nt: TGTGCCAGCAGCTTAGCCCGAGCCCCAGGAGGCGGGGAGCTGTTTTTT

d_call: -
clone_size: -
v_call: TRBV7-6
j_call: TRBJ1-4
cdr3_aa: CASSLTSPTVSNEKLFF
cdr3_nt: TGTGCCAGCAGCTTAACCTCGCCGACTGTCTCTAATGAAAAACTGTTTTTT

d_call: TRBD2
clone_size: -
v_call: TRBV5-1
j_call: TRBJ2-2
cdr3_aa: CASSSGLAAGELFF
cdr3_nt: TGCGCCAGCAGCTCGGGACTAGCCGCCGGGGAGCTGTTTTTT

d_call: -
clone_size: -
v_call: TRBV10-3
j_call: TRBJ1-1
cdr3_aa: CAISERWGGDTEAFF
cdr3_nt: TGTGCCATCAGTGAGAGATGGGGCGGGGACACTGAAGCTTTCTTT

d_call: TRBD2
clone_size: -
v_call: TRBV6-1
j_call: TRBJ2-7
cdr3_aa: CASSEGLAGPYEQYF
cdr3_nt: TGTGCCAGCAGTGAAGGACTAGCGGGACCCTACGAGCAGTACTTC

d_call: -
clone_size: -
v_call: TRBV4-1
j_call: TRBJ1-5
cdr3_aa: CASSQDQVGGNQPQHF
cdr3_nt: TGCGCCAGCAGCCAAGATCAGGTCGGCGGCAATCAGCCCCAGCATTTT

d_call: TRBD1
clone_size: -
v_call: TRBV7-8
j_call: TRBJ1-1
cdr3_aa: CASTPSRDRVHEAFF
cdr3_nt: TGTGCCAGCACCCCGAGCCGGGACAGGGTTCATGAAGCTTTCTTT

d_call: -
clone_size: -
v_call: TRBV6-5
j_call: TRBJ2-7
cdr3_aa: CASSYATGIYEQYF
cdr3_nt: TGTGCCAGCAGTTACGCAACAGGGATCTACGAGCAGTACTTC

d_call: -
clone_size: few
v_call: TRBV6-1
j_call: TRBJ1-2
cdr3_aa: CASSQQGNYGYTF
cdr3_nt: TGTGCCAGCAGTCAACAGGGTAACTATGGCTACACCTTC

d_call: TRBD1
clone_size: -
v_call: TRBV18
j_call: TRBJ2-1
cdr3_aa: CASSPGTGGLDEQFF
cdr3_nt: TGTGCCAGCTCACCCGGGACAGGGGGCCTGGATGAGCAGTTCTTC

d_call: -
clone_size: once
v_call: TRBV19
j_call: TRBJ2-7
cdr3_aa: CASSRTGLTYEQYF
cdr3_nt: TGTGCCAGTAGCAGAACAGGACTGACCTACGAGCAGTACTTC

d_call: TRBD1
clone_size: few
v_call: TRBV6-1
j_call: TRBJ2-2
cdr3_aa: CASSGQGVTGELFF
cdr3_nt: TGTGCCAGCAGTGGTCAGGGGGTGACCGGGGAGCTGTTTTTT

d_call: TRBD2
clone_size: -
v_call: TRBV11-3
j_call: TRBJ2-1
cdr3_aa: CASSRAGGPYNEQFF
cdr3_nt: TGTGCCAGCAGCCGGGCGGGAGGGCCGTACAATGAGCAGTTCTTC

d_call: -
clone_size: -
v_call: TRBV4-3
j_call: TRBJ1-1
cdr3_aa: CASSLMGSNTEAFF
cdr3_nt: TGCGCCAGCAGCCTAATGGGGTCGAACACTGAAGCTTTCTTT

d_call: -
clone_size: few
v_call: TRBV21-1
j_call: TRBJ1-5
cdr3_aa: CASTRQGIRNQPQHF
cdr3_nt: TGTGCCAGCACTAGACAGGGGATCCGCAATCAGCCCCAGCATTTT

d_call: -
clone_size: -
v_call: TRBV11-2
j_call: TRBJ2-7
cdr3_aa: CASSYLWAPGNSYEQYF
cdr3_nt: TGTGCCAGCAGCTATCTGTGGGCCCCGGGAAATTCCTACGAGCAGTACTTC

d_call: -
clone_size: -
v_call: TRBV27
j_call: TRBJ1-6
cdr3_aa: CASSGHNAPNSPLHF
cdr3_nt: TGTGCCAGCAGTGGACACAACGCTCCTAATTCACCCCTCCACTTT

d_call: -
clone_size: -
v_call: TRBV6-5
j_call: TRBJ1-1
cdr3_aa: CASSPDRLNTEAFF
cdr3_nt: TGTGCCAGCAGCCCCGACAGACTGAACACTGAAGCTTTCTTT

d_call: -
clone_size: once
v_call: TRBV4-2
j_call: TRBJ2-1
cdr3_aa: CASSQDVGVSYNEQFF
cdr3_nt: TGTGCCAGCAGCCAAGATGTGGGAGTTTCCTACAATGAGCAGTTCTTC

d_call: TRBD1
clone_size: -
v_call: TRBV23-1
j_call: TRBJ2-6
cdr3_aa: CASSQPGQVHAGANVLTF
cdr3_nt: TGCGCCAGCAGTCAACCGGGACAGGTTCACGCTGGGGCCAACGTCCTGACTTTC

d_call: -
clone_size: -
v_call: TRBV6-1
j_call: TRBJ2-7
cdr3_aa: CASSEWGILNEQYF
cdr3_nt: TGTGCCAGCAGTGAGTGGGGTATCCTTAACGAGCAGTACTTC

d_call: -
clone_size: -
v_call: TRBV30
j_call: TRBJ2-1
cdr3_aa: CAWTGIDGLSSYKVTIYNEQFF
cdr3_nt: TGTGCCTGGACAGGGATCGACGGACTTTCGTCATACAAAGTCACAATTTACAATGAGCAGTTCTTC

d_call: -
clone_size: -
v_call: TRBV7-2
j_call: TRBJ2-1
cdr3_aa: CASRRGQTNEQFF
cdr3_nt: TGTGCCAGCAGACGCGGACAGACAAATGAGCAGTTCTTC

d_call: TRBD1
clone_size: -
v_call: TRBV4-3
j_call: TRBJ1-2
cdr3_aa: CASSQGAVQGYGYTF
cdr3_nt: TGCGCCAGCAGCCAAGGTGCAGTACAGGGGTATGGCTACACCTTC

d_call: -
clone_size: few
v_call: TRBV28
j_call: TRBJ1-5
cdr3_aa: CASTEGNQPQHF
cdr3_nt: TGTGCCAGTACGGAGGGAAATCAGCCCCAGCATTTT

d_call: -
clone_size: -
v_call: TRBV19
j_call: TRBJ2-5
cdr3_aa: CASSMHGEETQYF
cdr3_nt: TGTGCCAGTAGTATGCACGGAGAAGAGACCCAGTACTTC